This TCR beta chain originates from a study of blood T cells in healthy people across ages (dated by TCRdb to between 2014 and 2017). With respect to the entire study: In model experiments, roughly one uniquely barcoded TCR beta cDNA molecule per two T cells was captured by template switching. Using deep sequencing normalized with unique cDNA molecular identifiers, the study measured how TCR beta repertoire diversity changes with age. Four age groups were formed from the donors: young (average approximately 15 years), middle-aged (around 37), aged (over 55) and long-lived (around 82). To avoid experimental bias, donors of different ages were spread randomly across the sequencing lanes. Two additional independent replicas of 1 million unique cDNA reads from the same blood draw were analyzed for two donors (one aged 18 to 30 and one aged 80 or older).

The research as a whole found: Compared with the aged group, more naive CD4+ T cells, fewer expanded clones and increased TCR diversity were shown by the long-lived group, suggesting age selection. A strong correlation was found between observed TCR beta diversity and the percentage of naive T cells measured by flow cytometry. Estimates of total diversity based on one million sequenced T cells were regarded as lower bounds and as underestimates. As age increased, observed TCR beta diversity per million T cells dropped in a roughly linear way, and a significant reduction was already evident by age 40. Because the CMV infection status of the donors was unknown, age-related changes in expanded clonotypes may potentially have been confounded. Bulk unsorted PBMC profiling prevented conclusive comparison of naive and antigen-experienced compartments.

Systemically healthy Caucasian individuals from Russia, around 39 in total and aged about 6 to 95 years, were included as donors. Roughly 10 milliliters of peripheral blood were drawn from each donor into EDTA-treated Vacutainer tubes. PBMCs were isolated by Ficoll-Paque density-gradient centrifugation, with at least 6 million obtained per sample. Total RNA, at least 6 micrograms per sample, was extracted from PBMCs with Trizol reagent. The percentages of naive CD45RAhigh/CD27high T cells were determined by flow cytometry on a PBMC aliquot from every donor. A remark on this clonotype: Its antigen remains unidentified. No much larger clone is present one base from it, and per-base qualities are unavailable.

Library preparation used 5' RACE. A second 7 to 11 cycle PCR used a sample-barcoded 5' primer and a J-beta primer mix. A template-switch 5' adaptor carrying 12 random nucleotides introduced a unique molecular identifier onto each TCR beta cDNA molecule. Each sample yielded at least 3 million CDR3-containing paired-end reads. All of the RNA was converted into first-strand cDNA using the Mint cDNA synthesis kit, with a TRBC-specific oligonucleotide serving as the primer. Following uracil-DNA glycosylase treatment, a first 18-cycle PCR with universal primers M1SS and BC2_uni_R was performed on all cDNA. Per the source publication's procedure: Each sample was normalized by randomly selecting 1 million high-quality reads, each carrying a distinct molecular identifier. Instead of being binned into consensus sequences, reads that shared molecular identifiers were thrown out. MiTCR, run with a Q25 quality threshold and the strictest error-elimination algorithm, handled CDR3 identification, clonotype clustering and error correction. A nonparametric unseen species model using Euler transformation provided a lower-bound estimate of total TCR beta diversity. Clones were called with MiXCR by TCRdb after fastp trimmed the public reads at Q25, and only in-frame beta chains were retained. Identical CDR3 protein sequences are pooled into one entry, listed with their most common genes and DNA. For this entry, the V and J calls and clone size follow TCRdb and not the study's own pipeline. The sample records some 1.8 million distinct CDR3 sequences, 30% to 40% of which are singletons. The ten largest clones take up 20% to 25% of the sample.

CDR1 and CDR2 are drawn from the germline V gene: SGHRS, YFSETQ. The CDR3 goes from the cysteine to the phenylalanine over 17 residues. Of all the DNA, just the CDR3 is kept, 51 bases in frame from base 1. The V and J ends are trimmed by 1 base and 4 bases, leaving 18 bases between them. The rearrangement joined TRBV5-1 to TRBJ2-1, with TRBD1 tentatively as D gene (6 bases match). The TCR comes from a human donor in good health. The sample consisted of blood. The CDR3 is CASSLRMRQGTYNEQFF. The DNA sequence is given as TGCGCCAGCAGCTTGCGAATGAGGCAGGGGACATACAATGAGCAGTTCTTC.